This TCR beta chain was sequenced for a study of regulatory T cells in long-lasting Graves disease. Study details: Graves' disease counted as persistent after over 5 years of antithyroid drugs with positive TSH receptor antibodies. Overall study results and limits: Newly diagnosed patients had higher TCR diversity than persistent Graves' patients did. Shared public clonotypes totalled 2,741 in persistent patients, compared with roughly 970 in new patients. Segments TRBV28, TRBJ1-2 and TRBJ2-5 showed preferential usage in persistent disease.

To note about this clonotype: Its antigen is unknown.

Time point reported: persistent/refractory GD, antithyroid drugs over 5 years with positive TRAb. Extracted PBMC RNA gave rise to the TCR library. Through Arm-PCR of CDR3 regions and iRepertoire HTBI primers, TCR beta libraries were built. From the multiplex PCR reads, TCRdb called clonotypes with MiXCR, one entry per CDR3 protein. Of around 450,000 distinct CDR3 sequences listed, around a fifth were seen once; the top ten hold roughly 7.1%. Germline V gene sequence: CDR1 SGDLS, CDR2 YYNGEE. Germline trimming cut 4 bases from V and 0 bases from J; bases unmatched to any gene: 9. The CDR3 is 20 residues long.

The source is a female donor with Graves disease. The sequencing here drew on peripheral blood mononuclear cells (PBMCs), taken when the disease was refractory, from a patient treated with antithyroid drugs. V is TRBV9 and J is TRBJ2-2, with 16 bases fitting TRBD2. The CDR3 DNA follows: TGTGCCAGCAGCAAGGGACTAGCGGGAGGGCGGGTGGCGAACACCGGGGAGCTGTTTTTT. Its protein product is CASSKGLAGGRVANTGELFF.